A single sample is the source of the 5 T cell receptor beta chains below, sequenced in a study of radiotherapy plus CTLA-4 blockade in lung cancer. Produced via immunoSEQ multiplex PCR; TCRdb's table is partial and in-frame only. The data contain approximately 67,000 clones, about 83% of them seen just once; the ten biggest clones take up less than 4.5%. The sample was peripheral blood, taken from a patient treated with radiotherapy plus ipilimumab. The receptors were sampled from a human donor with non-small cell lung cancer who had a partial response to radiotherapy plus ipilimumab.

With respect to this clone: Other DNA sequences of this sample code for an identical CDR3. V usage is TRBV27 and J usage is TRBJ1-2, with 8 nucleotides matching TRBD1. In germline, CDR1 is MNHEY, CDR2 SMNVEV (reference sequence). The CDR3 is 16 amino acids. J gave up 4 bases and V 0 bases, and 7 bases lay outside the gene matches. In DNA form, the CDR3 reads TGTGCCAGCAGTTTATCGTTGGCAGGGGGCGTCTATGGCTACACCTTC. This translates into CASSLSLAGGVYGYTF.

Only one count was recorded for this clone. The chain has TRBV19 and TRBJ2-5; 7 positions agree with TRBD1. V shed 3 bases and J 4 bases; nucleotides not matched to a gene: 8. Germline CDR1 and CDR2: LNHDA and SQIVND (reference sequence). The CDR3 is made up of 15 amino acids. DNA of the CDR3: TGTGCCAGTAGTATGGTACAGGGGCGCGGAGAGACCCAGTACTTC. This translates into CASSMVQGRGETQYF.

The V and J genes are TRBV5-1 and TRBJ1-1; no clear D. Germline lookup yields CDR1 SGHRS and CDR2 YFSETQ. V dropped 5 bases and J dropped 2 bases, with 19 bases sitting between them. The CDR3 is 16 amino acids. CDR3 coding DNA: TGCGCCAGCAGTCTTTACCCTGGGAGGGCAAACACTGAAGCTTTCTTT. This codes for CASSLYPGRANTEAFF.

The chain links TRBV23-1 to TRBJ2-2; tentative D call: TRBD1 (6 bases). TRBV23-1 qualifies as an ORF whose function is uncertain. The CDR3 loop spans 15 amino acids. Trimming pared 4 bases from V and 0 bases from J, leaving 9 bases between. CDR3: CASSLGQTNTGELFF. The CDR3 coding sequence is TGCGCCAGCAGTCTTGGACAGACGAACACCGGGGAGCTGTTTTTT.

V is TRBV5-1 and J is TRBJ2-1; unclear D gene. Deletions cut 4 bases from V and 0 bases from J, with 11 bases between. Germline-derived CDR1 and CDR2 are SGHRS and YFSETQ. The CDR3 extends over 15 amino acids. Written as DNA, the CDR3 is TGCGCCAGCAGCCCTACTCCGAGCTCCTACAATGAGCAGTTCTTC. Its protein is CASSPTPSSYNEQFF.